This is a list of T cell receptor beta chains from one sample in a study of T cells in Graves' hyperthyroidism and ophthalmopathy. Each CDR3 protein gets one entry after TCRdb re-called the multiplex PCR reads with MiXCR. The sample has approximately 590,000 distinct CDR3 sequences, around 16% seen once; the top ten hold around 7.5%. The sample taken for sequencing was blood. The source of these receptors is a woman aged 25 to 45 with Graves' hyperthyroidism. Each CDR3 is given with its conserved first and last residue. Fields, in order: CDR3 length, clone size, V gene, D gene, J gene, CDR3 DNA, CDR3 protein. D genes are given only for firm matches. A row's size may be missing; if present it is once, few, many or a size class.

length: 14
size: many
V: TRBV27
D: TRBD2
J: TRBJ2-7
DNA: TGTGCCAGCAGTTGGAGCGGGGACCCCTACGAGCAGTACTTC
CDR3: CASSWSGDPYEQYF

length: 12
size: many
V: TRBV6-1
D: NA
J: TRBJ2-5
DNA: TGTGCCAGCAGCAGGGGAAAAGAGACCCAGTACTTC
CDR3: CASSRGKETQYF

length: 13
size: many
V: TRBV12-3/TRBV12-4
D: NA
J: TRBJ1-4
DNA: TGTGCCAGCAGTTTAGGCGGAGGCGAAAAACTGTTTTTT
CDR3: CASSLGGGEKLFF

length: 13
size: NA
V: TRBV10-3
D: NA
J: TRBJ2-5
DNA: TGTGCCATCAGTGTACAGCTGCAGGAGACCCAGTACTTC
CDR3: CAISVQLQETQYF

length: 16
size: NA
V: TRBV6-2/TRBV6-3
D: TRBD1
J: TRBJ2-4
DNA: TGTGCCAGCAGTCACGGGACCGGGACAGGGGTAAACATTCAGTACTTC
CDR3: CASSHGTGTGVNIQYF

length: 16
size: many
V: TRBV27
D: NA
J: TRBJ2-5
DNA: TGTGCCAGCAGTTCCACCCTGACTAGAGCTCAAGAGACCCAGTACTTC
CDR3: CASSSTLTRAQETQYF

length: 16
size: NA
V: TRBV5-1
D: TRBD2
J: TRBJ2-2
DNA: TGCGCCAGCAGCCCGGGAGGAGGGGAGAGGCCCGGGGAGCTGTTTTTT
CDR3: CASSPGGGERPGELFF

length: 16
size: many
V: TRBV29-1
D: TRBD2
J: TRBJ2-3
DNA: TGCAGCGTTGAGGTTGGGACTAGCGGGAGAACAGATACGCAGTATTTT
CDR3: CSVEVGTSGRTDTQYF

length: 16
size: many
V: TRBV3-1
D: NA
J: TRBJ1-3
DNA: TGTGCCAGCAGCCAAGATAACGGGCTCTCTGGAAACACCATATATTTT
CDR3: CASSQDNGLSGNTIYF

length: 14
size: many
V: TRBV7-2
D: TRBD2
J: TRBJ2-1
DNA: TGTGCCAGCAGCTTGGCGGGAGGGGGGTATGAGCAGTTCTTC
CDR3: CASSLAGGGYEQFF

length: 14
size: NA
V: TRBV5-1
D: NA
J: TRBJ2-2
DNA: TGCGCCAGCAGCCTCAGTGAAAACACCGGGGAGCTGCTTTTT
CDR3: CASSLSENTGELLF

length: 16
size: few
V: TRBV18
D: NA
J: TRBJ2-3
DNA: TGTGCCAGCTCACCCATGGAACTGGCGTCGGGAGATACGCAGTATTTT
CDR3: CASSPMELASGDTQYF

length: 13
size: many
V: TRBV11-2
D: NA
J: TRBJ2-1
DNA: TGTGCCAGCAGCTCTCCATTAGACAATGAGCAGTTCTTC
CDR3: CASSSPLDNEQFF

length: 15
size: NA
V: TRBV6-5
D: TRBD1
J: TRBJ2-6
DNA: TGTGCCAGCAGTTACTCGGGGACAGGGCATTCCGTCCTGACTTTC
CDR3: CASSYSGTGHSVLTF

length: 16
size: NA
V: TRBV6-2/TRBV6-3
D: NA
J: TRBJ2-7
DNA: TGTGCCAGCAGCAAACCTGGACTTCCTCGGGGGAAAGAGCAGTGCTTC
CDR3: CASSKPGLPRGKEQCF

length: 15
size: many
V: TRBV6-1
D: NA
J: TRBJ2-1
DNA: TGTGCCAGCAGTGACTTGGGGGCATCCTACAATGAGCAGTTCTTC
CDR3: CASSDLGASYNEQFF

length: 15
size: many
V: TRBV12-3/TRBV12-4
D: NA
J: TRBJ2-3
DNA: TGTGCCAGCAGTTTTGGGGGACGGGGCACAGATACGCAGTATTTT
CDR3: CASSFGGRGTDTQYF

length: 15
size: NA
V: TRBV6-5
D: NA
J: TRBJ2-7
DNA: TGTGCCAGCAGTTCCCGGTTAGCGGCCACCTACGAGCAGTACTTC
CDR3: CASSSRLAATYEQYF

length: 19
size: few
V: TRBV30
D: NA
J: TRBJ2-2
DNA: TGTGCCTGGAGGAGAGCCCCTAACGTTGGACAGAAGGACACCGGGGAGCTGTTTTTT
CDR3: CAWRRAPNVGQKDTGELFF

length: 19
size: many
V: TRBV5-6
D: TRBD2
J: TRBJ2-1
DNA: TGTGCCAGCAGCTTGTATTGGACTAGCGGGAGTTTCACGTACAATGAGCAGTTCTTC
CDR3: CASSLYWTSGSFTYNEQFF

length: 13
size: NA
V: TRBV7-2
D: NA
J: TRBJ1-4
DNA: TGTGCCAGCAGCGACGGGCCACATGAAAAACTGTTTTTT
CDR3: CASSDGPHEKLFF

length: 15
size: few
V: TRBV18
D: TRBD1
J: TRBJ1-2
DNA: TGTGCCAGCTCAGAACAACAGGGGGCGTTTTATGGCTACACCTTC
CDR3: CASSEQQGAFYGYTF

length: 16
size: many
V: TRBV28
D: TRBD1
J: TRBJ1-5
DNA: TGTGCCAGCAGGACCTTTGAGGACAGGGAAGACCAGCCCCAGCATTTT
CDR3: CASRTFEDREDQPQHF

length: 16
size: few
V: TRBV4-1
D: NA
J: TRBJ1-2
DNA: TGCGCCAGCAGCCCCATAAGGGACACGAGGATCTATGGCTACACCTTC
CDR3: CASSPIRDTRIYGYTF

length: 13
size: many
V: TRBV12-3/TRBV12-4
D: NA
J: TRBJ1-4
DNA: TGTGCCAGCAGCACCGGGACGTATGAAAAACTGTTTTTT
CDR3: CASSTGTYEKLFF

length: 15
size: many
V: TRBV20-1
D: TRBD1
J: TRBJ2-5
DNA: TGCAGTGCTAGAGACACTGACAGGGGGGGAGAGACCCAGTACTTC
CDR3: CSARDTDRGGETQYF

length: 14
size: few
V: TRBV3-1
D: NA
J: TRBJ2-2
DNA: TGTGCCAGCAGCCAAGAAGCGGGTTCCGGGGAGCTGTTTTTT
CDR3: CASSQEAGSGELFF

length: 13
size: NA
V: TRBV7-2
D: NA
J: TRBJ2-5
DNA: TGTGCCAGCAGCTCACAGAGGACAGAGACCCAGTACTTC
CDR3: CASSSQRTETQYF

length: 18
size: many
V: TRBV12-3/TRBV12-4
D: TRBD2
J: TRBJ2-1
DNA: TGTGCCAGCAGTTTAAGGTTGACTAGCGGGAGGGCTAGGGTTGAGCAGTTCTTC
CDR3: CASSLRLTSGRARVEQFF

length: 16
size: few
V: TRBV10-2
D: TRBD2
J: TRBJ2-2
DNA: TGCGCCAGCAGTGAGTCTAGCGGGGGTAACACCGGGGAGCTGTTTTTT
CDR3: CASSESSGGNTGELFF

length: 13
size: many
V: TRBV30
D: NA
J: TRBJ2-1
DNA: TGTGCCTGGAGCGGGGACGAAAACAATGAGCAGTTCTTC
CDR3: CAWSGDENNEQFF

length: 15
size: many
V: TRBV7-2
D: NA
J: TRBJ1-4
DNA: TGTGCCAGCAGCTTAGCACGGCCCACGAGGGAAAAACTGTTTTTT
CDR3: CASSLARPTREKLFF

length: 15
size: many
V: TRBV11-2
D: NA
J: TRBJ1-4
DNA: TGTGCCAGCAGCTTAACTCCCAGCAGGGCTGAAAAACTGTTTTTT
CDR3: CASSLTPSRAEKLFF